Detailed here is one T cell receptor beta chain. Antigen unknown. The V gene lost 6 bases and the J gene lost 5 bases, with 17 bases spanning the gap. Germline assignment: CDR1 MGHDK and CDR2 SYGVNS. The CDR3 spans 15 residues. Both 60 Vbeta primers and 13 Jbeta primers went into the PCR. TCRdb's table, derived via immunoSEQ multiplex PCR, lists solely in-frame clones and lacks some. This sample's clone table lists some 160,000 clones. This entry comes from a study of cytomegalovirus exposure and HLA in healthy donors. Regarding the study as a whole: Being productive about 90% or about 30% of the time was typical of most TCR beta V segments in an earlier analysis. The CMV antigen specificity of a few CMV-associated chains was confirmed through in vitro analysis. In a later analysis, TCR beta V- and J-gene trimming showed a link to a missense DCLRE1C variant.

The TCR sequence derives from a man aged 25 to 40 in good health and CMV-seronegative. Sequenced sample: PBMCs. The chain links TRBV25-1 to TRBJ1-5; D is possibly TRBD1 (6 bases). The CDR3 DNA is TGTGCCAGCAGCCCTGTAACAGGGACGGATCAGCCCCAGCATTTT. Its translation is CASSPVTGTDQPQHF.